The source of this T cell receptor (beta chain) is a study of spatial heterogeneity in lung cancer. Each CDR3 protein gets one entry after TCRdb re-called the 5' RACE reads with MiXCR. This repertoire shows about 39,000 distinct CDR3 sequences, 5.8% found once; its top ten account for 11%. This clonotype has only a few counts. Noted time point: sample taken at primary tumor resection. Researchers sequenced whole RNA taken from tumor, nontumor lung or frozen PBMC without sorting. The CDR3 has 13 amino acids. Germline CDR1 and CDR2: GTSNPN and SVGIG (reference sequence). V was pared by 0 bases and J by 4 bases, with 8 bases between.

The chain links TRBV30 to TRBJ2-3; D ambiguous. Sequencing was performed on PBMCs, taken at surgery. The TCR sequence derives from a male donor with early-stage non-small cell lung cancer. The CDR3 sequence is CAWSVGFADTQYF. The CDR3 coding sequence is TGTGCCTGGAGTGTTGGGTTCGCAGATACGCAGTATTTT.